This record concerns one T cell receptor beta chain sequence. What it binds is not known. The sample comes from a study of cytomegalovirus exposure and HLA in healthy donors. CDR1 is SNHLY, CDR2 FYNNEI, per germline. The CDR3 extends over 15 amino acids. V shed 1 base, J shed 2 bases, and the junction held 3 bases outside the gene matches. Whole-study results and caveats: Later analysis reportedly placed an Asian-associated ancestry cluster below the approximately 650-donor mean in N-insertions. The authors later found TCR association rates varying by HLA locus, with DRB1 most and HLA-C fewest. For most subjects, TCR beta sequences were reported to predict HLA-A and HLA-B alleles with accuracy. Most TCR sequences were seen very rarely across donors, but some public TCRs occurred in many.

The PCR contained 60 Vbeta and 13 Jbeta primers. Data came from immunoSEQ multiplex PCR; TCRdb stores just in-frame clones and leaves some out. The sample yields 150,000 or so clones, just under 80% seen once. This chain links TRBV2 with TRBJ2-7; 9 bases fit TRBD2. This receptor was obtained from a man aged 18 to 29 in good health and CMV-seropositive. The sequenced sample consisted of PBMCs. CDR3 sequence (DNA): TGTGCCAGCAGTGAAGGTCTAGCGGGGACCTACGAGCAGTACTTC. Translated, it gives CASSEGLAGTYEQYF.